One and the same sample provided the 13 T cell receptor beta chains below, sequenced in a study of T-cell reconstitution after alpha-beta-depleted transplantation in children. General study findings and limits: The authors attributed T-cell counts and diversity one year after transplant mostly to newly produced T cells.

These receptors' targets are unknown. Unique molecular identifiers featured in how the TCRbeta library was prepared. Each CDR3 protein is one row after TCRdb ran MiXCR on the PCR reads. The sample has around 270,000 distinct CDR3 sequences, around 7.1% seen once. This sample comprised peripheral blood, obtained 360 days after TCRalphabeta/CD19-depleted stem cell transplant. The receptors were gathered from a female patient aged 2 to 10 who had a stem cell transplant for Fanconi anemia, so the T cells may come from the graft donor.

The genes are TRBV28 and TRBJ1-3; TRBD1 is a possible D gene (5 bases). Looked up from germline, CDR1 is MDHEN and CDR2 is SYDVKM. This CDR3 spans 14 amino acids. The germline V and J ends were trimmed by 0 bases and 4 bases, with 7 bases remaining between them. The CDR3 nucleotides read TGTGCCAGCAGTTTATGGCAGGGCGGAAACACCATATATTTT. Protein: CASSLWQGGNTIYF.

The rearrangement uses TRBV2 and TRBJ2-3, with TRBD2 matching 11 bases. Germline V gene data show CDR1 as SNHLY and CDR2 as FYNNEI. This CDR3 comprises 17 residues. V trimming: 4 bases; J trimming: 5 bases; junction bases outside the gene matches: 11. The CDR3: CASSGRLAGIAQDTQYF. The CDR3 DNA sequence: TGTGCCAGCAGTGGTAGACTAGCGGGAATAGCGCAAGATACGCAGTATTTT.

This clonotype was picked up a small number of times. This chain joins TRBV6-5 and TRBJ2-3; a possible D gene is TRBD1 (6 bases). V was shortened by 1 base and J by 3 bases, with 8 bases between the two germline ends. This CDR3 has 14 residues. The germline V gene has CDR1 MNHEY and CDR2 SVGAGI. The CDR3 DNA sequence: TGTGCCAGCAGTTACTTAGGACAGACAGATACGCAGTATTTT. Its translation: CASSYLGQTDTQYF.

The chain uses TRBV9 and TRBJ2-2; D might be TRBD1 (5 bases). This CDR3 comprises 15 residues. CDR1 and CDR2 (germline): SGDLS, YYNGEE. The V and J ends lost 2 bases and 4 bases respectively, with 12 bases between them. The CDR3 region is CASSVQQEPTGELFF. The CDR3 DNA follows: TGTGCCAGCAGCGTCCAACAGGAACCCACCGGGGAGCTGTTTTTT.

The chain links TRBV7-2 to TRBJ1-1, with D perhaps matching TRBD1 (5 bases). CDR1 SGHTA and CDR2 FQGNSA come from the germline V gene. The CDR3 length is 17 residues. V lost 2 bases, J lost 0 bases, and 16 bases lay in between. CDR3 loop: CASSLPLSGRLNTEAFF. The CDR3 DNA follows: TGTGCCAGCAGCTTACCGTTGTCAGGGAGGTTGAACACTGAAGCTTTCTTT.

This clonotype was counted a few times. V gene TRBV2 combines with J gene TRBJ1-1; maybe TRBD1 (5 bases). The germline gives CDR1 SNHLY, CDR2 FYNNEI. V lost 8 bases and J lost 4, with 20 bases in between. The CDR3 contains 15 residues. This chain's CDR3 is CASYWEYRGGTEAFF. The CDR3 coding sequence is TGTGCCAGCTATTGGGAATATCGGGGGGGCACTGAAGCTTTCTTT.

CDR3 DNA sequence: TGTGCCAGCAGCCCTAGCGGCAACAAGGCAGATACGCAGTATTTT. Encoded protein: CASSPSGNKADTQYF. V usage is TRBV7-3 and J usage is TRBJ2-3; 7 positions agree with TRBD2. CDR1 is SGHTA, CDR2 FQGTGA, per germline. The CDR3 consists of 15 residues. V gave up 5 bases and J gave up 4 bases; unmatched junction bases: 9.

The chain is built from TRBV9 and TRBJ2-3; TRBD2 matches at 7 bases. CDR3 length equals 17 residues. The ends lost 0 bases at V and 6 bases at J; junction bases unmatched: 13. Per the germline V gene, CDR1 is SGDLS and CDR2 is YYNGEE. The CDR3 loop is CASSVAGWRRGRDTQYF. CDR3 bases: TGTGCCAGCAGCGTAGCGGGCTGGCGGCGGGGGAGGGATACGCAGTATTTT.

This clonotype showed up many times. The rearrangement links TRBV7-9 to TRBJ1-3; D is unclear. Trimming shortened V by 8 bases and J by 8 bases, and 16 bases separated the two germline ends. CDR3 length: 13 amino acids. Germline assignment: CDR1 SEHNR and CDR2 FQNEAQ (reference sequence). CDR3 amino acids: CASAPLEAYTIYF. The CDR3 nucleotides are TGTGCCAGCGCTCCCTTAGAGGCGTACACCATATATTTT.

This clonotype has at least ten counts. The V gene is TRBV11-2, the J gene TRBJ2-1; D might be TRBD1 (6 bases). This CDR3 region has 16 residues. Per germline, CDR1 SGHAT and CDR2 FQNNGV. Trimming took off 3 bases at V and 2 bases at J, with 14 bases between the two ends. CDR3 loop: CASSLQRTVPYNEQFF. CDR3 in DNA: TGTGCCAGCAGCTTGCAAAGGACAGTTCCCTACAATGAGCAGTTCTTC. The full variable domain, in which reference TRBV11-2 and TRBJ2-1 provide the parts outside the CDR3, is EAGVAQSPRYKIIEKRQSVAFWCNPISGHATLYWYQQILGQGPKLLIQFQNNGVVDDSQLPKDRFSAERLKGVDSTLKIQPAKLEDSAVYLCASSLQRTVPYNEQFFGPGTRLTVL.

This clonotype was recorded at least ten times. V gene TRBV7-9 combines with J gene TRBJ2-3, with D possibly matching TRBD2 (5 bases). Germline CDR1 is SEHNR and CDR2 is FQNEAQ (reference sequence). Trimming took off 1 base at V and 2 bases at J, with 13 bases between the two ends. This CDR3 contains 16 residues. CDR3 nucleotides: TGTGCCAGCAGCTTAGGGCGGGTTGAATCCACAGATACGCAGTATTTT. Residues: CASSLGRVESTDTQYF.

This clonotype was detected only a few times. This chain uses TRBV7-2 with TRBJ2-5, with TRBD1 identical over 8 bases. The CDR3 runs 17 residues. Germline CDR1 and CDR2: SGHTA and FQGNSA. Trimming removed 3 bases from V and 4 bases from J; junction bases left unmatched: 13. The CDR3 reads CASSLNPYRGIGETQYF. The CDR3 coding sequence is TGTGCCAGCAGCTTGAATCCCTACAGGGGGATCGGAGAGACCCAGTACTTC.

The V and J genes are TRBV7-3 and TRBJ2-2; 10 positions agree with TRBD1. Germline assignment: CDR1 SGHTA and CDR2 FQGTGA. This CDR3 contains 18 residues. The V segment lost 5 bases and the J segment 5 bases; nucleotides outside the gene matches: 14. The CDR3 DNA reads as TGTGCCAGCAGCCCCTTTTTCGGACCGGGACAGGGGACCGGGGAGCTGTTTTTT. Residues: CASSPFFGPGQGTGELFF.